The 4 T cell receptor beta chains in this list originate from one sample, sequenced in a study of cytomegalovirus exposure and HLA in healthy donors. The study ran its PCR with 60 Vbeta and 13 Jbeta primers. The data were produced by immunoSEQ multiplex PCR, yet TCRdb's version contains in-frame clones alone and is incomplete. The sample lists 90,000 to 150,000 clones, roughly 65% occurring once. Sequencing input: PBMCs. These receptor sequences come from a man between 35 and 55 years old in good health and CMV-seropositive.

The rearrangement uses TRBV28 and TRBJ1-2; possible D gene TRBD1, 5 bases. In germline, CDR1 is MDHEN, CDR2 SYDVKM. Trimming removed 1 base at V and 4 bases at J, with 10 bases between. The CDR3 extends over 14 amino acids. The CDR3 DNA reads TGTGCCAGCAGTTTATTGACCAGGGTCTATGGCTACACCTTC. Translated: CASSLLTRVYGYTF.

This chain links TRBV7-2 with TRBJ1-6; D gene uncertain. Trimming took 3 bases from V and 7 from J, leaving 4 bases between them. CDR1 and CDR2 from the germline V gene are SGHTA and FQGNSA. The CDR3 has 12 residues. As DNA, the CDR3 is TGTGCCAGCAGCTTTTTAAATTCACCCCTCCACTTT. Protein: CASSFLNSPLHF. Full variable domain (rest looked up from reference TRBV7-2 and TRBJ1-6): GAGVSQSPSNKVTEKGKDVELRCDPISGHTALYWYRQSLGQGLEFLIYFQGNSAPDKSGLPSDRFSAERTGGSVSTLTIQRTQQEDSAVYLCASSFLNSPLHFGNGTRLTVT.

CDR3: CAWSPTGTGELFF. For the CDR3, the DNA is TGTGCCTGGAGCCCTACAGGCACCGGGGAGCTGTTTTTT. The chain recombines TRBV30 with TRBJ2-2, with D perhaps matching TRBD1 (5 bases). CDR3 length: 13 residues. Germline loops: CDR1 GTSNPN, CDR2 SVGIG (reference sequence). V was pared by 3 bases and J by 4 bases, with 9 bases between.

V usage is TRBV28 and J usage is TRBJ2-7; 13 bases align to TRBD2. V lost 6 bases to trimming and J lost 0 bases; unmatched junction nucleotides: 14. From germline, CDR1 is MDHEN and CDR2 SYDVKM. The CDR3 runs to 19 residues. The CDR3, as DNA: TGTGCCAGCAGCCAACCCCGAGGGACTAGCGGGGTCCGCTCCTACGAGCAGTACTTC. Protein: CASSQPRGTSGVRSYEQYF.